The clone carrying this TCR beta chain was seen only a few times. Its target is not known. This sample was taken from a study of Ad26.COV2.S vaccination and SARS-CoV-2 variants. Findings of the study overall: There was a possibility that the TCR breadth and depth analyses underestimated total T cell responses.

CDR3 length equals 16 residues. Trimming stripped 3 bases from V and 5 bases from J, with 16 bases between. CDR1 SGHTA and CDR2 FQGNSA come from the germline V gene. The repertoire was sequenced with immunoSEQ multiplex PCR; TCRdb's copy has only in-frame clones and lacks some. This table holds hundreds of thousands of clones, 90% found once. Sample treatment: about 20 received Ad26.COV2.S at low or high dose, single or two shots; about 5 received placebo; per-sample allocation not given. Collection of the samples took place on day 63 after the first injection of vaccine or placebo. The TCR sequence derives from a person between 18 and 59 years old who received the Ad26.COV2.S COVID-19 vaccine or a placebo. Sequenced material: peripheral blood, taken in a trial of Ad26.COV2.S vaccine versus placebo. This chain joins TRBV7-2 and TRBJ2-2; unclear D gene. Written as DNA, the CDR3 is TGTGCCAGCAGCTTGGGATTTGGGCCGCGGACCGGGGAGCTGTTTTTT. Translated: CASSLGFGPRTGELFF.